These 7 T cell receptor beta chains originate from one sample sequenced in a study of blood T cell repertoires in COVID-19. Generated by immunoSEQ multiplex PCR, the TCRdb table keeps only in-frame clones and is missing some. The data hold tens of thousands of clones, with roughly 90% observed a single time. Sequencing input: peripheral blood. Receptors were obtained from a man aged 50-59 years with COVID-19, enrolled during active disease.

The chain couples TRBV7-9 to TRBJ2-1; 7 positions agree with TRBD1. From germline, CDR1 is SEHNR and CDR2 FQNEAQ (reference sequence). J lost 6 bases, V lost 5 bases, and 13 bases had no gene match. This CDR3 has 16 amino acids. The CDR3 DNA follows: TGTGCCAGCAGCATTATCTTGAGGACAGGCTTCAATGAGCAGTTCTTC. Translated: CASSIILRTGFNEQFF.

This clone was observed a single time. The genes are TRBV2 and TRBJ2-1; 7 nucleotides match TRBD1. This CDR3 has 13 amino acids. The germline V gene encodes CDR1 SNHLY and CDR2 FYNNEI. Trimming took 3 bases from V and 8 from J; bases not matched to a gene: 4. The CDR3 DNA sequence: TGTGCCAGCAGTGAGAGGACAGGTCATGAGCAGTTCTTC. Protein sequence: CASSERTGHEQFF.

This clone was seen a handful of times. The chain links TRBV2 to TRBJ1-4; no clear D. Trimming removed 0 bases from V and 4 bases from J, with 9 bases in between. Germline V gene data show CDR1 as SNHLY and CDR2 as FYNNEI. The CDR3 is 15 amino acids. The CDR3 region has the DNA TGTGCCAGCAGTGAAGCGCAGGCAGTTAATGAAAAACTGTTTTTT. This codes for CASSEAQAVNEKLFF.

The chain uses TRBV2 and TRBJ2-5, with 13 bases matching TRBD2. The V segment lost 6 bases and the J segment 7 bases; nucleotides outside the gene matches: 8. CDR3 length: 15 residues. Germline CDR1 and CDR2: SNHLY and FYNNEI. CDR3 amino acids: CASRLGTSGTGTQYF. As DNA, the CDR3 is TGTGCCAGCAGACTAGGGACTAGCGGGACGGGGACCCAGTACTTC.

V is TRBV5-4 and J is TRBJ1-2; 9 positions agree with TRBD1. The CDR3 contains 15 residues. The V and J ends lost 5 bases and 5 bases, in that order; junction bases with no gene match: 10. The germline CDR1 and CDR2 sequences are SGHNT and YYREEE (reference sequence). This chain's CDR3 is CASSIRDRVPYGYTF. DNA for the CDR3: TGTGCCAGCAGTATCCGGGACAGGGTTCCATATGGCTACACCTTC.

The chain couples TRBV2 to TRBJ2-7; D remains ambiguous. Trimming stripped 8 bases from V and 1 base from J, with 12 bases between. Germline CDR1 reads SNHLY; CDR2 reads FYNNEI. CDR3 size: 13 residues. CDR3 DNA sequence: TGTGCCAGCCACGAAACCAGGTCCTACGAGCAGTACTTC. It translates to CASHETRSYEQYF.

The CDR3 region has the DNA TGTGCCAGCAGTTTTCGGGGGGGTTACGGTCAGCCCCAGCATTTT. Amino acids: CASSFRGGYGQPQHF. The J gene is TRBJ1-5, the V gene TRBV27, with D possibly being TRBD1 (5 bases). Germline loops: CDR1 MNHEY, CDR2 SMNVEV (reference sequence). This CDR3 region has 15 residues. V was shortened by 3 bases and J by 6 bases, with 15 bases between the two germline ends.